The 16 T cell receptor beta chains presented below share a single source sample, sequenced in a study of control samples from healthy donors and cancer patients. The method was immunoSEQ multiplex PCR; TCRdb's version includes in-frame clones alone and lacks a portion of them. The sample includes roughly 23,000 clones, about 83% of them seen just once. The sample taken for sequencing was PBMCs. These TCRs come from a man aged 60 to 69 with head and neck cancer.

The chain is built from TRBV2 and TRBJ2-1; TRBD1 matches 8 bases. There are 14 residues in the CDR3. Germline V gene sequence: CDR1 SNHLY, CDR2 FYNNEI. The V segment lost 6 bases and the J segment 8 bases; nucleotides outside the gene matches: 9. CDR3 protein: CASSADRVSDEQFF. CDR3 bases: TGTGCCAGCAGCGCGGACAGGGTGAGCGATGAGCAGTTCTTC.

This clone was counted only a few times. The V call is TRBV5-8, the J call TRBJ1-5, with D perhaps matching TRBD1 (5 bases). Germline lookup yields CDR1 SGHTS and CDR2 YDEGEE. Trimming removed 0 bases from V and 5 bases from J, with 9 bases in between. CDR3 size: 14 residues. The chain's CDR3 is CASSLVWGDQPQHF. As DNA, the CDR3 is TGTGCCAGCAGCTTGGTGTGGGGGGATCAGCCCCAGCATTTT.

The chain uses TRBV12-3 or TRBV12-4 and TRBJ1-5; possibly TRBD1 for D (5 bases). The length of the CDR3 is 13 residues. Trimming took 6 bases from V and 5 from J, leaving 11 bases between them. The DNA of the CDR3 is TGTGCCAGCAGGCGGGGGAGTGATCAGCCCCAGCATTTT. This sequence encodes CASRRGSDQPQHF.

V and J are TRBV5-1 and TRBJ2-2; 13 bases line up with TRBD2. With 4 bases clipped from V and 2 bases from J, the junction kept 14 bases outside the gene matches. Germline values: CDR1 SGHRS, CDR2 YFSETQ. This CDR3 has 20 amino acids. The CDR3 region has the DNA TGCGCCAGCAGCGCGCCGGGACTAGCGGGACCCACCCCCAACACCGGGGAGCTGTTTTTT. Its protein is CASSAPGLAGPTPNTGELFF.

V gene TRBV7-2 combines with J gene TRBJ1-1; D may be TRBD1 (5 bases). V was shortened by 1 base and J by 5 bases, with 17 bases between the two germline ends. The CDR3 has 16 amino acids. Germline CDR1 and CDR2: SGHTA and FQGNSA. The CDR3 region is CASSLGKRDLGTEAFF. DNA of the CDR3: TGTGCCAGCAGCTTAGGAAAGCGGGACTTGGGGACTGAAGCTTTCTTT.

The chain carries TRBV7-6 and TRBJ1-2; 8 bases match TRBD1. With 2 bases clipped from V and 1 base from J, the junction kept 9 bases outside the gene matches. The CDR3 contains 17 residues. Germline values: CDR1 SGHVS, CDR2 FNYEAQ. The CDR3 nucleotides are TGTGCCAGCAGCTTAACCGGGACAGGATACGATAACTATGGCTACACCTTC. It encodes CASSLTGTGYDNYGYTF.

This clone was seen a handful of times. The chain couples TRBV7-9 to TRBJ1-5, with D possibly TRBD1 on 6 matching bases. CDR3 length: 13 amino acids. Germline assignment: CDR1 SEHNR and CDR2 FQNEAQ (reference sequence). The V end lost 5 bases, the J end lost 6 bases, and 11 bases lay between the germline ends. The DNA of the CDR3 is TGTGCCAGCAGCCGATTGGACAGTCAGCCCCAGCATTTT. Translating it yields CASSRLDSQPQHF.

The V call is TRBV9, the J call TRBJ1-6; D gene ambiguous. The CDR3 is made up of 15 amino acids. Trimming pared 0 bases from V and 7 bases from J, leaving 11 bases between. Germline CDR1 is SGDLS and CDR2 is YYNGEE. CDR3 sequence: CASSVGRSRNSPLHF. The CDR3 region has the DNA TGTGCCAGCAGCGTAGGCCGTAGTAGAAATTCACCCCTCCACTTT.

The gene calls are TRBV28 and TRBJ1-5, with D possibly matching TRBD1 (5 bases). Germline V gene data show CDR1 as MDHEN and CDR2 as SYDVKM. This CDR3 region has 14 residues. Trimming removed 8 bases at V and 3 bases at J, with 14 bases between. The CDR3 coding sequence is TGTGCCAGCGGCACCCAGGGTTCCAATCAGCCCCAGCATTTT. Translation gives CASGTQGSNQPQHF.

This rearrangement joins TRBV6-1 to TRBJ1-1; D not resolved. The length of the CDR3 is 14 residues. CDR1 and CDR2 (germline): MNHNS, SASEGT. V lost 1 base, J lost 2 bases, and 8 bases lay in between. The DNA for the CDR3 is TGTGCCAGCAGTGAAGTATGGGGAAACACTGAAGCTTTCTTT. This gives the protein CASSEVWGNTEAFF.

The CDR3: CASSGGWGGGQPQHF. The CDR3, as DNA: TGTGCCAGCAGCGGGGGATGGGGAGGGGGTCAGCCCCAGCATTTT. The chain is built from TRBV9 and TRBJ1-5, with D possibly being TRBD1 (6 bases). This CDR3 spans 15 amino acids. The V end was cut by 3 bases, the J end by 6 bases, with 16 bases between. Germline CDR1 is SGDLS and CDR2 is YYNGEE.

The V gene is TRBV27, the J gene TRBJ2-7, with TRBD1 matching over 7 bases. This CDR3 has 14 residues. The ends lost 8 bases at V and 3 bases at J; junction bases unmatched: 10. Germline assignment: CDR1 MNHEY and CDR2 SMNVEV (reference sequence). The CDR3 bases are TGTGCCAGCTGGAACGACAGGGTCAGCTACGAGCAGTACTTC. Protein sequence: CASWNDRVSYEQYF.

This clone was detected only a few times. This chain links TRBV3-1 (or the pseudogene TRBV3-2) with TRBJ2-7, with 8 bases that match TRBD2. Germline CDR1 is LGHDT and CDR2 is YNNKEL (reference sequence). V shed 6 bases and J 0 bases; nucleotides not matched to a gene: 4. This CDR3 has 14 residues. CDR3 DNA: TGTGCCAGCAGGGGACGGGGGGGCTCCTACGAGCAGTACTTC. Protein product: CASRGRGGSYEQYF.

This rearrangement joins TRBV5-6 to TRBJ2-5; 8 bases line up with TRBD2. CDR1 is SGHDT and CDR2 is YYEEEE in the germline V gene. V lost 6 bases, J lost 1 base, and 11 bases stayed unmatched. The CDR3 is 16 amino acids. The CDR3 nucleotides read TGTGCCAGCACCCAGGTCGGGGGGGAGATCCAAGAGACCCAGTACTTC. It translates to CASTQVGGEIQETQYF.

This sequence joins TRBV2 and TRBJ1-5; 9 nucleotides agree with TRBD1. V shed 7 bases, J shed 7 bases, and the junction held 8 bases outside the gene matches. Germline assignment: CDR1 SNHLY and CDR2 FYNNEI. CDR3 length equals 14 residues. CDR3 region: CASMGDRVGQPQHF. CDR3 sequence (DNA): TGTGCCAGCATGGGGGACAGGGTAGGACAGCCCCAGCATTTT. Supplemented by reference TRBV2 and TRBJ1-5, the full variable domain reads EPEVTQTPSHQVTQMGQEVILRCVPISNHLYFYWYRQILGQKVEFLVSFYNNEISEKSEIFDDQFSVERPDGSNFTLKIRSTKLEDSAMYFCASMGDRVGQPQHFGDGTRLSIL.

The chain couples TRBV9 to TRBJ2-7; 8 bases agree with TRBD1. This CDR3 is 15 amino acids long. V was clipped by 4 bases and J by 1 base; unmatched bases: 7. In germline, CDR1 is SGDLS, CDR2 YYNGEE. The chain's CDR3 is CASSSRTGQSYEQYF. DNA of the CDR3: TGTGCCAGCAGCAGCCGGACAGGGCAGTCCTACGAGCAGTACTTC.